This T cell receptor beta chain was captured in a study of CD8+ T cells in alopecia areata. CDR3 size: 15 residues. The ends lost 0 bases at V and 7 bases at J; junction bases unmatched: 5. Germline CDR1 is SGHNT and CDR2 is YYREEE (reference sequence). Extraction of RNA preceded its reverse transcription into cDNA, which served as the sequencing template. The table came from immunoSEQ multiplex PCR; TCRdb's copy has only in-frame clones and leaves some out. The repertoire holds fewer than 150,000 clones, 55% to 80% seen once, with approximately 3% in the top ten. V is TRBV5-4 and J is TRBJ2-5, with 11 bases that match TRBD1. The TCR originated in a human donor in good health. The sequenced sample was CD4+ T cells sorted from blood. The CDR3 is CASSLAGQGVWTQYF. The CDR3 region has the DNA TGTGCCAGCAGCTTGGCGGGACAGGGGGTGTGGACCCAGTACTTC.